This T cell receptor beta chain was observed in a study of CD8 T cells in Susac syndrome. CDR1 and CDR2 (germline): SNHLY, FYNNEI. The junction had 5 bases not matched to a gene; V was cut back by 1 base and J by 8 bases. CDR3 size: 15 residues. Random hexamers served to reverse transcribe roughly 0.45 to 1 ug RNA. TCRdb passed the immunoSEQ multiplex PCR reads through MiXCR, listing each CDR3 protein once. Here the sample spans fewer than 200,000 distinct CDR3 sequences, about 93% being singletons. This receptor was identified in a human donor in good health. The gene calls are TRBV2 and TRBJ2-4, with TRBD1 identical over 10 bases. Sequenced sample: CD4+ T cells from PBMCs. The CDR3 loop reads CASSEGGQGRDIQYF. CDR3 bases: TGTGCCAGCAGTGAAGGGGGACAGGGGAGGGACATTCAGTACTTC. Complete variable domain (other parts from reference TRBV2 and TRBJ2-4): EPEVTQTPSHQVTQMGQEVILRCVPISNHLYFYWYRQILGQKVEFLVSFYNNEISEKSEIFDDQFSVERPDGSNFTLKIRSTKLEDSAMYFCASSEGGQGRDIQYFGAGTRLSVL.